The 4 T cell receptor beta chains below were found in one sample sequenced in a study of early T cells in non-severe SARS-CoV-2 infection. One entry per CDR3 protein, called by TCRdb with MiXCR from the 5' RACE reads. The profile shows some 70,000 distinct CDR3 sequences, roughly 9% of them singletons. The sample taken for sequencing was whole blood. The receptors shown here come from an adult who was a healthcare worker with PCR-confirmed SARS-CoV-2 infection or an uninfected control (not recorded which).

This clonotype has a count of ten or more. A junction end diverges from the germline sequence, so it may reflect a read error. The chain couples TRBV20-1 to TRBJ2-5, with D perhaps matching TRBD1 (6 bases). The germline V gene has CDR1 DFQATT and CDR2 SNEGSKA (reference sequence). This CDR3 has 12 amino acids. The CDR3 here is CSARRQAISPHF. As DNA, the CDR3 is TGCAGTGCTCGCCGACAGGCCATTAGCCCACACTTC.

This clonotype was observed many times. This CDR3 is CSAREGGSEYEQYF. The DNA for the CDR3 is TGCAGTGCTAGAGAAGGCGGGAGTGAATACGAGCAGTACTTC. This sequence joins TRBV20-1 and TRBJ2-7, with 7 bases that match TRBD2. This CDR3 spans 14 amino acids. Germline assignment: CDR1 DFQATT and CDR2 SNEGSKA (reference sequence). The V gene end was trimmed by 0 bases and the J gene end by 4 bases; junction bases not matched to a gene: 6.

The chain combines TRBV7-2 with TRBJ2-7; the D gene could be TRBD1 or TRBD2 (6 bases each). The CDR3 contains 15 residues. V lost 5 bases, J lost 2 bases, and 16 bases lay in between. Germline V CDR1 and CDR2: SGHTA, FQGNSA. The CDR3 reads CASSPGMGGTYEQYF. The CDR3 nucleotides read TGTGCCAGCAGCCCCGGAATGGGGGGCACCTACGAGCAGTACTTC.

This clonotype was recorded a few times. The CDR3 here is CASSPPAGGDTQYF. CDR3 bases: TGTGCCAGCTCACCACCGGCGGGAGGGGATACGCAGTATTTT. The chain carries TRBV18 and TRBJ2-3, with 9 bases lining up with TRBD2. The CDR3 contains 14 residues. The J segment lost 6 bases and the V segment lost 0 bases, leaving 1 base of the junction unmatched. The germline V gene has CDR1 KGHSH and CDR2 LQKENI. The full variable domain, rest sourced from reference TRBV18 and TRBJ2-3, is NAGVMQNPRHLVRRRGQEARLRCSPMKGHSHVYWYRQLPEEGLKFMVYLQKENIIDESGMPKERFSAEFPKEGPSILRIQQVVRGDSAAYFCASSPPAGGDTQYFGPGTRLTVL.